Each of the 27 T cell receptor beta chains below was sequenced from the same sample in a study of T cells in women clearing cervical HPV infection. Produced via immunoSEQ multiplex PCR; TCRdb's table is partial and in-frame only. The sample shows about 20,000 clones, and roughly 5.4% sits with its ten largest clones. Sample: blood buffy coat. The origin of the receptors is a woman between 18 and 75 years old with a cervical HPV16 infection that either progressed to CIN3+ or cleared (not recorded which).

A remark on this clone: The read halts 3 residues ahead of the CDR3 end, with the missing end drawn from the germline J gene. V usage is TRBV7-3 and J usage is TRBJ2-3, with 12 bases that match TRBD2. Germline values: CDR1 SGHTA, CDR2 FQGTGA. The CDR3 is 15 residues long. V dropped 5 bases and J dropped 5; count of bases not matched to a gene: 5. CDR3: CASSPSGGAVDTQYF. CDR3 bases read: TGTGCCAGCAGCCCTAGCGGGGGGGCCGTAGATACG.

Comments on this clone: The CDR3 goes on 3 residues after the read ends, and that part is filled in from the germline J gene. The chain couples TRBV7-2 to TRBJ1-5; 8 bases are a match to TRBD1. After removal of 0 bases from V and 6 bases from J, the junction contained 4 bases not matched to a gene. Per the germline V gene, CDR1 is SGHTA and CDR2 is FQGNSA. CDR3 length: 15 residues. This chain's CDR3 is CASSLAQGAIQPQHF. CDR3 DNA, as far as it was read: TGTGCCAGCAGCTTAGCGCAGGGGGCGATTCAGCCC.

In the case of this clone: The read gets to within 3 residues of the CDR3 end, and the germline J gene fills in the rest. V gene TRBV5-1 combines with J gene TRBJ1-1, with 7 bases fitting TRBD1. Germline assignment: CDR1 SGHRS and CDR2 YFSETQ. The CDR3 runs to 13 residues. V shed 4 bases, J shed 7 bases, and the junction held 7 bases outside the gene matches. CDR3 in amino acids: CASSPGTANEAFF. The part of the CDR3 DNA that was read is TGCGCCAGCAGCCCCGGGACAGCGAATGAA.

In regard to this clone: The read terminates 3 residues before the CDR3 end, so the remaining end is supplied by the germline J gene. The chain has TRBV19 and TRBJ2-1, with 8 bases matching TRBD2. V was clipped by 1 base and J by 1 base; unmatched bases: 3. The V gene's germline CDR1 is LNHDA and CDR2 SQIVND (reference sequence). The CDR3 length is 16 residues. The CDR3 DNA, read in part, is TGTGCCAGTAGTATAGTGGCTAGCGGGTCCTACAATGAG. The encoded protein is CASSIVASGSYNE. The full CDR3 sequence reads CASSIVASGSYNEQFF.

The sequenced part of the CDR3 DNA is TGTGCCAGCAGCTTATATGGGGGCTCCTATAATTCACCG. This codes for CASSLYGGSYNSP. In full, the CDR3 is CASSLYGGSYNSPLFF. J is TRBJ2-2 and V is TRBV7-3, with D tentatively TRBD1 (6 bases). The read ends 3 residues early relative to the CDR3; the germline J gene fills the gap. This CDR3 has 16 amino acids. Germline V gene sequence: CDR1 SGHTA, CDR2 FQGTGA. The whole variable domain, remainder taken from reference TRBV7-3 and TRBJ2-2, is GAGVSQTPSNKVTEKGKYVELRCDPISGHTALYWYRQSLGQGPEFLIYFQGTGAADDSGLPNDRFFAVRPEGSVSTLKIQRTERGDSAVYLCASSLYGGSYNSPLFFGEGSRLTVL.

About this clone: The read ends 3 residues early relative to the CDR3; the germline J gene fills the gap. J is TRBJ1-1 and V is TRBV28, with no clear D. CDR1 and CDR2 (germline): MDHEN, SYDVKM. Trimming took 5 bases from V and 4 from J, leaving 14 bases between them. The CDR3 covers 14 residues. The CDR3 protein is CASSTDPWSTEAFF. CDR3 DNA (partial): TGTGCCAGCAGTACAGACCCGTGGAGCACTGAA.

Note on this clone: With the read ending 3 residues before the CDR3 end, the germline J gene is used to fill in that end. The rearrangement links TRBV5-1 to TRBJ2-5; 7 bases agree with TRBD1. CDR3 size: 16 residues. The germline V gene encodes CDR1 SGHRS and CDR2 YFSETQ. The ends lost 4 bases at V and 0 bases at J; junction bases unmatched: 9. The covered CDR3 bases are TGCGCCAGCAGCCTCACAGTGACAGGGTACCAAGAGACC. It codes for CASSLTVTGYQET. The complete CDR3 reads CASSLTVTGYQETQYF.

Regarding this clone: The read terminates 3 residues ahead of where the CDR3 ends, so the germline J gene completes it. The V gene is TRBV28, the J gene TRBJ2-1, with 12 bases matching TRBD2. Trimming took 4 bases from V and 2 from J; bases not matched to a gene: 6. This CDR3 is built from 17 residues. In germline, CDR1 is MDHEN, CDR2 SYDVKM. CDR3 DNA (partial): TGTGCCAGCAGTTATAGGACTAGCGGGGCGACCTACAATGAG. Its protein is CASSYRTSGATYNE. The entire CDR3 is CASSYRTSGATYNEQFF.

A note on this clone: The read falls 3 residues short of the CDR3 end, and the missing part is taken from the germline J gene. The chain employs TRBV10-3 and TRBJ2-4; 7 nucleotides agree with TRBD1. The length of the CDR3 is 13 residues. CDR1 ENHRY and CDR2 SYGVKD come from the germline V gene. CDR3 in amino acids: CAIGGRQGETQYF. The DNA read from the CDR3 is TGTGCCATCGGTGGGCGACAGGGAGAGACT.

Comments on this clone: The CDR3 end is not reached by the read, which stops 3 residues before it; the germline J gene fills it in. The J gene is TRBJ1-1, the V gene TRBV4-2; no reliable D call. This CDR3 has 13 amino acids. Germline V gives CDR1 LGHNA, CDR2 YNFKEQ. The V gene lost 1 base and the J gene lost 5 bases, with 8 bases spanning the gap. The sequenced CDR3 bases are TGTGCCAGCAGCCAAGGATCCCAGACTGAA. Translating it yields CASSQGSQTE. The entire CDR3 protein is CASSQGSQTEAFF.

A word on this clone: The CDR3 end lies 3 residues beyond the end of the read and is filled in from the germline J gene. The V and J genes are TRBV5-1 and TRBJ1-5; D gene ambiguous. CDR1 and CDR2 (germline): SGHRS, YFSETQ. Trimming pared 2 bases from V and 6 bases from J, leaving 12 bases between. There are 14 residues in the CDR3. The CDR3 loop reads CASSLDGVGQPQHF. CDR3 DNA, as far as it was read: TGCGCCAGCAGCTTAGACGGGGTCGGTCAGCCC.

About this clone: The sequenced fragment ends 3 residues before the CDR3 boundary, so the rest is inferred from the germline J gene. The chain has TRBV2 and TRBJ1-1; 9 bases map to TRBD1. CDR1 is SNHLY and CDR2 is FYNNEI in the germline V gene. The CDR3 sequence is 13 residues long. V dropped 6 bases and J dropped 4; count of bases not matched to a gene: 3. The CDR3: CASRGTGITEAFF. CDR3 DNA (partial): TGTGCCAGCAGGGGGACAGGGATCACTGAA.

On this clone: Coverage ceases 3 residues before the CDR3 finishes, and the germline J gene fills in the end. The chain links TRBV27 to TRBJ2-3, with D possibly being TRBD2 (7 bases). This CDR3 contains 14 residues. Looked up from germline, CDR1 is MNHEY and CDR2 is SMNVEV (reference sequence). Trimming stripped 3 bases from V and 3 bases from J, with 10 bases between. Partial CDR3 DNA: TGTGCCAGCAGTTTCGGGGGGCGGACAGATACG. This gives the protein CASSFGGRTDT. From start to end, the CDR3 is CASSFGGRTDTQYF.

With regard to this clone: The read halts 3 residues ahead of the CDR3 end, with the missing end drawn from the germline J gene. The chain is built from TRBV5-4 and TRBJ2-3, with a possible D match to TRBD1 (5 bases). The CDR3 totals 15 residues. CDR1 is SGHNT and CDR2 is YYREEE in the germline V gene (reference sequence). The CDR3 region is CASRDAPGIQETQYF. CDR3 DNA (partial): TGTGCCAGCAGGGACGCCCCAGGGATCCAAGAGACG.

A note on this clone: The read is 3 residues too short to cover the CDR3 end, so that end is filled in from the germline J gene. The chain has TRBV5-1 and TRBJ1-1, with TRBD1 as a possible D gene (6 bases). The germline CDR1 and CDR2 sequences are SGHRS and YFSETQ. The CDR3 loop spans 13 amino acids. CDR3 DNA, as far as it was read: TGCGCCAGCAGCTTGGGGGACACCCGGGAA. This translates into CASSLGDTRE. From start to end, the CDR3 is CASSLGDTREAFF.

As to this clone: From the germline J gene comes the end of the CDR3, since the read stops 3 residues before it. The gene calls are TRBV7-9 and TRBJ2-3, with D perhaps TRBD2 (7 bases). V was pared by 6 bases and J by 3 bases, with 16 bases between. Germline CDR1 and CDR2: SEHNR and FQNEAQ (reference sequence). This CDR3 spans 15 amino acids. CDR3 bases read: TGTGCCAGCAGGTACCCTGGGGGGGCAACAGATACG. Translation gives CASRYPGGATDT. The full CDR3 is CASRYPGGATDTQYF.

With regard to this clone: The DNA ends 3 residues before the CDR3 does, and the rest of the CDR3 is filled in from the germline J gene. This chain joins TRBV30 and TRBJ1-4; 8 nucleotides align to TRBD1. The CDR3 covers 15 residues. Germline assignment: CDR1 GTSNPN and CDR2 SVGIG (reference sequence). Incomplete CDR3 DNA: TGTGCCTGTAGCCTTGGGACAGGCTATAATTCACCA. This gives the protein CACSLGTGYNSP. The entire CDR3 protein is CACSLGTGYNSPLFF.

As for this clone: The DNA ends 3 residues before the CDR3 does, and the rest of the CDR3 is filled in from the germline J gene. The V gene is TRBV19, the J gene TRBJ1-1; no clear D. Trimming pared 4 bases from V and 2 bases from J, leaving 11 bases between. Germline loops: CDR1 LNHDA, CDR2 SQIVND (reference sequence). The CDR3 is 14 residues long. CDR3 bases read: TGTGCCAGTAGTAAGAGGGCAACCAACACTGAA. Amino acids: CASSKRATNTE. The whole CDR3 sequence is CASSKRATNTEAFF. Filled out from reference TRBV19 and TRBJ1-1, the complete variable domain reads DGGITQSPKYLFRKEGQNVTLSCEQNLNHDAMYWYRQDPGQGLRLIYYSQIVNDFQKGDIAEGYSVSREKKESFPLTVTSAQKNPTAFYLCASSKRATNTEAFFGQGTRLTVV.

About this clone: The missing CDR3 end, 3 residues past where the read stops, is filled in from the germline J gene. The gene calls are TRBV6-2 or TRBV6-3 and TRBJ1-2, with a tentative D call TRBD1 (5 bases). The CDR3 covers 14 residues. CDR1 is MNHEY and CDR2 is SVGEGT in the germline V gene. The CDR3: CASTYPTAGGTYTF. The part of the CDR3 DNA that was read is TGTGCCAGCACCTACCCGACGGCGGGGGGTACC.

As concerns this clone: The sequenced fragment ends 3 residues before the CDR3 boundary, so the rest is inferred from the germline J gene. The V and J genes are TRBV6-2 or TRBV6-3 and TRBJ1-5; unclear D gene. CDR3 size: 13 residues. The germline gives CDR1 MNHEY, CDR2 SVGEGT. Trimming removed 4 bases from V and 6 bases from J, with 10 bases in between. CDR3 DNA (partial): TGTGCCAGCAGTTCAAAGGCAAGTCAGCCC. This encodes CASSSKASQP. The full CDR3 protein reads CASSSKASQPQHF.

Regarding this clone: The sequence runs out 3 residues before the end of the CDR3; the remainder is reconstructed from the germline J gene. This chain uses TRBV4-2 with TRBJ2-7; possible D gene TRBD2, 7 bases. Per germline, CDR1 LGHNA and CDR2 YNFKEQ. The CDR3 spans 16 residues. V was cut by 0 bases and J by 4 bases, with 16 bases left in between. CDR3 DNA, as far as it was read: TGTGCCAGCAGCCAAGATCTGGGGGGGGGCCATTACGAG. Translation: CASSQDLGGGHYE. The CDR3 reads in full as CASSQDLGGGHYEQYF.

The CDR3 spells CSGIRGDNEQFF. CDR3 DNA (partial): TGCAGCGGCATCAGGGGGGACAATGAG. The chain is built from TRBV29-1 and TRBJ2-1; maybe TRBD1 (7 bases). The read ends 3 residues early relative to the CDR3; the germline J gene fills the gap. V lost 7 bases and J lost 5, with 12 bases in between. The CDR3 has 12 residues. Germline assignment: CDR1 SQVTM and CDR2 ANQGSEA.

As for this clone: The read comes to an end 3 residues before the CDR3 does, leaving the germline J gene to fill in the end. The chain couples TRBV19 to TRBJ2-2, with a tentative D call TRBD1 (5 bases). The CDR3 has 13 residues. Germline V lookup: CDR1 LNHDA, CDR2 SQIVND (reference sequence). Incomplete CDR3 DNA: TGTGCCAGTAGTACTGGGGCGCGGAAAGAG. Translated, it gives CASSTGARKE. The complete CDR3 reads CASSTGARKELFF.

Comment on this clone: The read is 3 residues too short to cover the CDR3 end, so that end is filled in from the germline J gene. V gene TRBV6-2 or TRBV6-3 combines with J gene TRBJ2-3, with TRBD1 matching 7 bases. Germline V gives CDR1 MNHEY, CDR2 SVGEGT. This CDR3 region has 13 residues. The CDR3 bases that were read are TGTGCCAGCAGTCGGGACAGAAATCAGCCG. It yields the protein CASSRDRNQP. The CDR3 in its entirety is CASSRDRNQPQYF.

The sequenced part of the CDR3 DNA is TGTGCCAGCAGCTTAGGTAGCTATGGC. Its protein is CASSLGSYG. The whole CDR3 reads CASSLGSYGYTF. The chain combines TRBV7-9 with TRBJ1-2; D is undetermined. The read finishes 3 residues shy of the CDR3 end, and the germline J gene is used to complete it. Germline values: CDR1 SEHNR, CDR2 FQNEAQ (reference sequence). With 1 base removed from V and 4 bases from J, the gap between germline ends came to 4 bases. This CDR3 comprises 12 residues.

About this clone itself: The observed sequence ends 3 residues before the CDR3 terminus, with the missing tail filled in from the germline J gene. The chain joins TRBV19 to TRBJ1-1; maybe TRBD1 (5 bases). The CDR3 totals 13 residues. Trimming took 4 bases from V and 3 from J, leaving 9 bases between them. The germline gives CDR1 LNHDA, CDR2 SQIVND (reference sequence). CDR3 in amino acids: CASSTGWDTEAFF. The CDR3 DNA, read in part, is TGTGCCAGTAGTACAGGGTGGGACACTGAA.

Worth noting for this clone: The sequence runs out 3 residues before the end of the CDR3; the remainder is reconstructed from the germline J gene. The chain carries TRBV18 and TRBJ2-2; 7 bases match TRBD1. V was clipped by 3 bases and J by 5 bases; unmatched bases: 6. This CDR3 contains 15 residues. Germline CDR1 KGHSH, CDR2 LQKENI. This chain's CDR3 is CASSPRQGETGELFF. Partial CDR3 DNA: TGTGCCAGCTCACCTAGACAGGGTGAGACCGGGGAG.